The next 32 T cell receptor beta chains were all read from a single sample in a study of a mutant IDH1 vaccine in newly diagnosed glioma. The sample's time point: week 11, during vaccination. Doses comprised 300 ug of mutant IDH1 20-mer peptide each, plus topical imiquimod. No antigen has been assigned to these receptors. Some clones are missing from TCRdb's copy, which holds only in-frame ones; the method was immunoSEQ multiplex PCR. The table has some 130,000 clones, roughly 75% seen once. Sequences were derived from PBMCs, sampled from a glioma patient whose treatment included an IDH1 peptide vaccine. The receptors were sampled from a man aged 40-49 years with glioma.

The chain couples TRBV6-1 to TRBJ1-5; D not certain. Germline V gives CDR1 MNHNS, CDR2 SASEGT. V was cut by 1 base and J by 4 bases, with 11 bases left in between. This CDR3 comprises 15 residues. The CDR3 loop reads CASSEGAVGNQPQHF. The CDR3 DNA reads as TGTGCCAGCAGTGAAGGGGCAGTGGGGAATCAGCCCCAGCATTTT.

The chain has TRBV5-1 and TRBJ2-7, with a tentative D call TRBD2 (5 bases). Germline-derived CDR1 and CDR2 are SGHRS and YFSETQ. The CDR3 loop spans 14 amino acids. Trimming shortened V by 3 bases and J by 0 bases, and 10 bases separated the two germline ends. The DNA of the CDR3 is TGCGCCAGCAGCTCCTTTGGGAGCTCCTACGAGCAGTACTTC. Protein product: CASSSFGSSYEQYF.

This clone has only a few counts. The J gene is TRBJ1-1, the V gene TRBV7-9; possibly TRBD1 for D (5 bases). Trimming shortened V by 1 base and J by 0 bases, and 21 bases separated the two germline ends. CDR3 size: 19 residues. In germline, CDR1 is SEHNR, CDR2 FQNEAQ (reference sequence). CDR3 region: CASSLVSGALGMLNTEAFF. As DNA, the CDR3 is TGTGCCAGCAGCTTAGTTTCCGGGGCCCTTGGTATGTTGAACACTGAAGCTTTCTTT.

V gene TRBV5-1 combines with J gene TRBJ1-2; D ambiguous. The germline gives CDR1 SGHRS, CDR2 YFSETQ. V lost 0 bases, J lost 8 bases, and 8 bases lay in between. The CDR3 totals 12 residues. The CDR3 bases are TGCGCCAGCAGCTTGGAGAGGCACGGCTACACCTTC. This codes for CASSLERHGYTF.

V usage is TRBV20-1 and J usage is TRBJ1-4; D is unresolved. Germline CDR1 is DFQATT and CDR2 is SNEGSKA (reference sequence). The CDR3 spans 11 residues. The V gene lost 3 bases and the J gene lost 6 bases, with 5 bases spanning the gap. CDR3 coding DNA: TGCAGTGCTAGTCCAGATGAAAAACTGTTTTTT. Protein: CSASPDEKLFF.

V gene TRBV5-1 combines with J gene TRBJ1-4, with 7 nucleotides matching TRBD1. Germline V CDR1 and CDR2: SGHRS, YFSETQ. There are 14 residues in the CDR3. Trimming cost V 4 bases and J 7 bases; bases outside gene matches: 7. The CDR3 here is CASSPPGQFEKLFF. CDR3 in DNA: TGCGCCAGCAGCCCCCCGGGACAGTTTGAAAAACTGTTTTTT.

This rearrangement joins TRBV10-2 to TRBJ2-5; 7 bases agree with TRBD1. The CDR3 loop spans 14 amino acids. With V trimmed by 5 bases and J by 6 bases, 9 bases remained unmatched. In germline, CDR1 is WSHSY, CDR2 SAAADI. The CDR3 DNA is TGCGCCAGCAGTTCCTACAGGGGCGGCAAGACCCAGTACTTC. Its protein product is CASSSYRGGKTQYF.

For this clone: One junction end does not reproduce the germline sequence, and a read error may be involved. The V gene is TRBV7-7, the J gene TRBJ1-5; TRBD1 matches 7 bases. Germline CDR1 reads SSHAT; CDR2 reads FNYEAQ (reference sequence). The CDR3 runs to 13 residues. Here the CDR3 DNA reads TGTGCTAGCAGCATTGACAGGGATCAGCCCCAGCATTTT. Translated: CASSIDRDQPQHF.

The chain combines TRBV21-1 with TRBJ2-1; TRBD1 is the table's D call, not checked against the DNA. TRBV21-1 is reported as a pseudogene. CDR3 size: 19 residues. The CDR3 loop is CASSKDDGAGALRYNEQFF. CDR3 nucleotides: TGTGCCAGCAGCAAAGATGATGGGGCAGGGGCCCTTAGGTACAATGAGCAGTTCTTC.

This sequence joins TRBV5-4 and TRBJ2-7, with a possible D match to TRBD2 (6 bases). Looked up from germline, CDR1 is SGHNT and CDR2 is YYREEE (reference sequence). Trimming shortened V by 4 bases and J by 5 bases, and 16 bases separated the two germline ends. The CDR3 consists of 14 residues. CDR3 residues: CASSRRGLADEQYF. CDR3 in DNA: TGTGCCAGCAGCCGTCGAGGGTTAGCGGACGAGCAGTACTTC.

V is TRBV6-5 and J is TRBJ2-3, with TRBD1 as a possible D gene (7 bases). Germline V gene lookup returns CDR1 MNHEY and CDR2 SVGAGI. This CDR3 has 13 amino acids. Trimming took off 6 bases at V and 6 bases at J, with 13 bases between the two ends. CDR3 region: CASSLQGRDTQYF. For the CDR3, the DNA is TGTGCCAGCAGCTTACAGGGGAGGGATACGCAGTATTTT.

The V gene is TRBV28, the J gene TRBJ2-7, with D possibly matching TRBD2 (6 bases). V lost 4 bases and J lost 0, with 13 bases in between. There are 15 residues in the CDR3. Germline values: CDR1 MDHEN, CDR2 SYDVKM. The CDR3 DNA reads TGTGCCAGCAGTTCTCGGGCGGGACTCTCCTACGAGCAGTACTTC. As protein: CASSSRAGLSYEQYF.

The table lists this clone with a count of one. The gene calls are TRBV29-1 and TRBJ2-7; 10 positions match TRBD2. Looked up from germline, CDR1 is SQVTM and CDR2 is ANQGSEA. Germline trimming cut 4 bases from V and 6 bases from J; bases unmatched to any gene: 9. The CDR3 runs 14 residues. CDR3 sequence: CSVAGLAGAAEQYF. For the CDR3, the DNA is TGCAGCGTTGCAGGGCTAGCGGGAGCGGCCGAGCAGTACTTC.

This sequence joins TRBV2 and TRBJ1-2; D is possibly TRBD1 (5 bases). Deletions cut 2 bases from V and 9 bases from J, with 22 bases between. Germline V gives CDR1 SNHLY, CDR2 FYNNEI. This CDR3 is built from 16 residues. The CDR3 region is CASSEPSPGLRLSYTF. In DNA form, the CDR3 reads TGTGCCAGCAGTGAACCGTCGCCAGGGCTTAGGTTGAGCTACACCTTC.

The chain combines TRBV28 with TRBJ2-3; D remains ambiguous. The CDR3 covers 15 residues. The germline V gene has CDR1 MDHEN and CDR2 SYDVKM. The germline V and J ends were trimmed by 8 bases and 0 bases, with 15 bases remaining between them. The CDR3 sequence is CASGYSGQSTDTQYF. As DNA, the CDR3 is TGTGCCAGCGGCTATTCAGGCCAGAGCACAGATACGCAGTATTTT.

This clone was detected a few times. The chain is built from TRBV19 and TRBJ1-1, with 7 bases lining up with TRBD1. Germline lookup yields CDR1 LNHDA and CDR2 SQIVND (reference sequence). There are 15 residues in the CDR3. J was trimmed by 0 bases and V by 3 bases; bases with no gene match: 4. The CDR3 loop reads CASSMLTGMNTEAFF. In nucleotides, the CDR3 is TGTGCCAGTAGTATGCTGACAGGGATGAACACTGAAGCTTTCTTT. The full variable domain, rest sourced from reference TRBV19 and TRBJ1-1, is DGGITQSPKYLFRKEGQNVTLSCEQNLNHDAMYWYRQDPGQGLRLIYYSQIVNDFQKGDIAEGYSVSREKKESFPLTVTSAQKNPTAFYLCASSMLTGMNTEAFFGQGTRLTVV.

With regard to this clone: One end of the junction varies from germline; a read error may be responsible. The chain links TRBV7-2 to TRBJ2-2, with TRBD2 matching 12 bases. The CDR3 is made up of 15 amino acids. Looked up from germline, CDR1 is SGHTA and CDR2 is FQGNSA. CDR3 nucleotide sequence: TGTGCCAGCAGCCTAGCGGGGGGGCCCGGCGGGGAGCTGTTTTTT. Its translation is CASSLAGGPGGELFF.

The CDR3 sequence: CASSQVLSGQQFF. CDR3 nucleotides: TGCGCCAGCAGCCAAGTGCTAAGCGGGCAGCAGTTCTTC. The chain couples TRBV4-3 to TRBJ2-1; D perhaps matches TRBD2 (6 bases). Trimming cost V 1 base and J 11 bases, with 12 bases left between them. Germline V gene data show CDR1 as LGHNA and CDR2 as YSLEER. The CDR3 loop spans 13 amino acids.

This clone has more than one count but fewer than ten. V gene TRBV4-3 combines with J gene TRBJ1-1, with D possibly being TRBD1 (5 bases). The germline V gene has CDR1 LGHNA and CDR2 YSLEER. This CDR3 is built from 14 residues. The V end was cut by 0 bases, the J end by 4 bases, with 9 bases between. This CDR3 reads CASSQDWGRTEAFF. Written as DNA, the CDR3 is TGCGCCAGCAGCCAAGATTGGGGCCGCACTGAAGCTTTCTTT.

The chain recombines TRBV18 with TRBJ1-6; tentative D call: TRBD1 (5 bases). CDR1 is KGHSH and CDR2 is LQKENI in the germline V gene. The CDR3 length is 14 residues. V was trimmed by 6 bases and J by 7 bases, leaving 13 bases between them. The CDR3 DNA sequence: TGTGCCAGCTCGCCGGGACCGACAAATTCACCCCTCCACTTT. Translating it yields CASSPGPTNSPLHF.

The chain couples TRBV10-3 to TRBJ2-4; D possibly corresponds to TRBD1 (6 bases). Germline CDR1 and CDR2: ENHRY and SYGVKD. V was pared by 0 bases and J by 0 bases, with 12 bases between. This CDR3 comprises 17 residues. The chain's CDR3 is CAISESPQGLAKNIQYF. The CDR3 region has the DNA TGTGCCATCAGTGAGTCGCCACAGGGTCTAGCCAAAAACATTCAGTACTTC.

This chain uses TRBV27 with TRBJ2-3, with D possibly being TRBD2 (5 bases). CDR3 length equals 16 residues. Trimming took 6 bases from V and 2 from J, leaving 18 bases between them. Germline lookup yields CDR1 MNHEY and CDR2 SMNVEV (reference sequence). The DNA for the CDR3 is TGTGCCAGCAGCCTGGCGGGCAGGTGGGTCACAGATACGCAGTATTTT. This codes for CASSLAGRWVTDTQYF.

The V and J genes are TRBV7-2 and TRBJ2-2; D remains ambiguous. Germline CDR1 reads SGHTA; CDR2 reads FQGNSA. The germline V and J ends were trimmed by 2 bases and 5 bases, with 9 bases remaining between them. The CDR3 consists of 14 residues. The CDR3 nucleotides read TGTGCCAGCAGCTTAATAGGAAGAACCGGGGAGCTGTTTTTT. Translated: CASSLIGRTGELFF.

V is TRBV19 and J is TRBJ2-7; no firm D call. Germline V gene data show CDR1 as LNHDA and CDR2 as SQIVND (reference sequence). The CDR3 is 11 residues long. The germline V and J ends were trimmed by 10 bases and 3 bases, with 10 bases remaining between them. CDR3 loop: CANVRCYEQYF. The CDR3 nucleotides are TGTGCCAATGTGAGGTGCTACGAGCAGTACTTC.

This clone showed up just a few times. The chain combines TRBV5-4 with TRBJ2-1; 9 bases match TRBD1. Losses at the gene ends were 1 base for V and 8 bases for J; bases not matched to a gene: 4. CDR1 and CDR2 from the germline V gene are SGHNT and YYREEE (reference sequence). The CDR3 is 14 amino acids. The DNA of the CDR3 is TGTGCCAGCAGCTTGCCAACAGGGGGCGATGAGCAGTTCTTC. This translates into CASSLPTGGDEQFF.

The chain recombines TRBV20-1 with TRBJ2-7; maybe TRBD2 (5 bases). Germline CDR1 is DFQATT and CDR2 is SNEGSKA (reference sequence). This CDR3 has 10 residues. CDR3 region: CRDFVYEQYF. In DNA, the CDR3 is TGCAGGGACTTCGTGTACGAGCAGTACTTC.

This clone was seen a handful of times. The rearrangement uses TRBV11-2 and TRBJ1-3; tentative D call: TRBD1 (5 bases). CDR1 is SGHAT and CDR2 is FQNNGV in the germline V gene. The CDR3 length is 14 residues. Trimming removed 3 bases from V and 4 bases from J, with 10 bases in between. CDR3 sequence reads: CASSFGTVGNTIYF. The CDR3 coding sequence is TGTGCCAGCAGCTTTGGGACGGTGGGAAACACCATATATTTT.

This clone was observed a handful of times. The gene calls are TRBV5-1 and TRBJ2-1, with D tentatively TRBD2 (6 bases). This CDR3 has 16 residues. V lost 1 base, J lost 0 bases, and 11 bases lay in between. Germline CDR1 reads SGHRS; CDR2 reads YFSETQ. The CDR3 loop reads CASSLPLGGSYNEQFF. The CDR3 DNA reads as TGCGCCAGCAGCTTGCCCTTGGGGGGCTCCTACAATGAGCAGTTCTTC.

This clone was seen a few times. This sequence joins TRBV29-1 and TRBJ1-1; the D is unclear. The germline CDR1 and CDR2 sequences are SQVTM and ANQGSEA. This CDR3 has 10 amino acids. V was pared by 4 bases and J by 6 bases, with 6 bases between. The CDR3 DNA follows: TGCAGCGTTGCGAGTGCTGAAGCTTTCTTT. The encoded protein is CSVASAEAFF.

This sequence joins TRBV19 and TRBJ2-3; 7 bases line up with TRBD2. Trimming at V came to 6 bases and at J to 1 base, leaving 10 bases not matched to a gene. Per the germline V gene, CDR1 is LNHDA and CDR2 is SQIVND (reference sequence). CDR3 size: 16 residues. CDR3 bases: TGTGCCAGTAGCGCCGGCAAAGCGGGGCGCACAGATACGCAGTATTTT. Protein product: CASSAGKAGRTDTQYF.

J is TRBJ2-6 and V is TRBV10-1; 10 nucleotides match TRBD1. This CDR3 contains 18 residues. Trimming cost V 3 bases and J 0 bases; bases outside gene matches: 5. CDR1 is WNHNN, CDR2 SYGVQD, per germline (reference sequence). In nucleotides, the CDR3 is TGCGCCAGCAGTGACAGGGGGGACAGGGGCTCTGGGGCCAACGTCCTGACTTTC. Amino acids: CASSDRGDRGSGANVLTF.

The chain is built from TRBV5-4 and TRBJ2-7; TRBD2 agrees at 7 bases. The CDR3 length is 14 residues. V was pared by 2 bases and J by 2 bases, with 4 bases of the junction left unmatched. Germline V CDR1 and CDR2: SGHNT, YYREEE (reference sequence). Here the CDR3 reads CASSFSGRAYEQYF. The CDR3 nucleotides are TGTGCCAGCAGCTTTAGTGGGAGGGCCTACGAGCAGTACTTC.